The sequence of this T cell receptor (beta chain) was determined in a study of blood T cell repertoires in COVID-19. Across the whole study: PBMCs, B-cell-depleted T cells, or T cells provided the cDNA or gDNA that made up the material.

The data were produced by immunoSEQ multiplex PCR, yet TCRdb's version contains in-frame clones alone and is incomplete. The data show 100,000 to 150,000 clones, approximately 82% seen once. This clone occurred once. The germline V gene has CDR1 MNHEY and CDR2 SVGAGI. The length of the CDR3 is 15 residues. Trimming took 0 bases from V and 3 from J; bases not matched to a gene: 3. This receptor was identified in a man aged 55-75 years with acute or convalescent COVID-19. The chain links TRBV6-5 to TRBJ2-7; 9 bases fit TRBD1. Sequenced sample: peripheral blood. The CDR3 DNA reads TGTGCCAGCAGTTACTCAGGACAGGGGAACTACGAGCAGTACTTC. Encoded protein: CASSYSGQGNYEQYF.